This T cell receptor (beta chain) came from a study of beta chain features in type 1 diabetes. Expressed TCRB transcripts were sequenced after all isolated RNA was converted to cDNA. Sequencing was performed with immunoSEQ multiplex PCR; in TCRdb, only in-frame clones are kept and a portion is missing. The repertoire consists of roughly 180,000 clones, with 13% occurring once and the leading ten covering 0.62%. About this clone: Its matching antigen is unknown.

Study-wide results and caveats: Among all four CD4+ subsets, Type 1 diabetes patients had TCRB CDR3s that were moderately but significantly shorter. More deletions and fewer insertions at VDJ junctions were found in patients with type 1 diabetes.

Per germline, CDR1 MNHEY and CDR2 SMNVEV (reference sequence). Trimming stripped 4 bases from V and 0 bases from J, with 15 bases between. The CDR3 is 16 residues long. CD45RO/CCR7/CD25/CD127/CD95/CD27 separated CD4+ naive, central memory, regulatory and stem cell-like memory cells by sorting. Sorting produced populations that all topped 95% purity. The source is a woman aged 18-29 years in good health. The sequenced material came from central memory CD4+ T cells from blood. This chain connects TRBV27 to TRBJ1-1, with TRBD1 as a possible D gene (6 bases). The CDR3 here is CASSSPGQLMNTEAFF. The CDR3 DNA follows: TGTGCCAGCAGTTCCCCGGGACAACTCATGAACACTGAAGCTTTCTTT.